The 19 T cell receptor beta chains in this list originate from one sample, sequenced in a study of CD8+ T cells in alopecia areata. The authors extracted RNA and reverse transcribed it into cDNA as the sequencing template. TCRdb's copy holds only in-frame clones and misses some; the assay was immunoSEQ multiplex PCR. The data contain some 240,000 clones, about 53% of them singletons. The sample consisted of CD4+ T cells sorted from blood, taken at week 0. The receptors originated from a human donor with alopecia areata.

The V gene is TRBV7-3, the J gene TRBJ2-3; TRBD2 is a possible D gene (6 bases). Germline assignment: CDR1 SGHTA and CDR2 FQGTGA. V was shortened by 5 bases and J by 4 bases, with 10 bases between the two germline ends. The length of the CDR3 is 13 residues. CDR3 sequence (DNA): TGTGCCAGCAGCCCCCCGGGGGCAGATACGCAGTATTTT. This sequence encodes CASSPPGADTQYF.

CDR3 bases: TGTGCCAGCAGTTACGCGACGGGAGGGGGGGGTGAGCAGTTCTTC. Translating it yields CASSYATGGGGEQFF. The chain uses TRBV6-5 and TRBJ2-1; 8 nucleotides agree with TRBD2. The CDR3 spans 15 residues. CDR1 is MNHEY and CDR2 is SVGAGI in the germline V gene. V shed 2 bases, J shed 9 bases, and the junction held 9 bases outside the gene matches.

The genes are TRBV9 and TRBJ1-2; D gene unclear. V dropped 0 bases and J dropped 4 bases, with 10 bases sitting between them. Germline V gene lookup returns CDR1 SGDLS and CDR2 YYNGEE. The CDR3 has 14 residues. As DNA, the CDR3 is TGTGCCAGCAGCGTAGGGGATCAGGCCTATGGCTACACCTTC. Its protein is CASSVGDQAYGYTF.

CDR3 bases: TGTGCCAGCAGCTTAGTAAGGCGGTTCTCTGGGGCCAACGTCCTGACTTTC. Amino acids: CASSLVRRFSGANVLTF. The rearrangement joins TRBV7-8 to TRBJ2-6; D not certain. The CDR3 runs to 17 residues. CDR1 is SGHVS, CDR2 FQNEAQ, per germline. V was clipped by 1 base and J by 0 bases, with 10 bases between them.

The chain uses TRBV15 and TRBJ1-2; D is ambiguous. Germline V gene lookup returns CDR1 LNHNV and CDR2 YYDKDF (reference sequence). V dropped 0 bases and J dropped 1 base, with 6 bases sitting between them. The CDR3 has 14 residues. Here the CDR3 reads CATSRDKGNYGYTF. CDR3 in DNA: TGTGCCACCAGCAGAGATAAGGGTAACTATGGCTACACCTTC.

A word on this clone: Being one base from a much bigger clone, this may be a read error. Other DNA sequences in this specimen translate into the identical CDR3. The V and J genes are TRBV30 and TRBJ1-2, with D possibly TRBD1 on 5 matching bases. The CDR3 consists of 12 residues. The V gene's germline CDR1 is GTSNPN and CDR2 SVGIG (reference sequence). Trimming removed 2 bases from V and 3 bases from J, with 7 bases in between. CDR3 in DNA: TGTGCCTGGAGTACAGGAGACTATGGCTACACCTTC. Encoded protein: CAWSTGDYGYTF.

V and J are TRBV5-1 and TRBJ2-2; a weak D match, TRBD2 (5 bases). The germline V gene encodes CDR1 SGHRS and CDR2 YFSETQ. V lost 0 bases to trimming and J lost 1 base, with 7 bases between them. The CDR3 has 15 residues. CDR3: CASSLGTQNTGELFF. The CDR3 DNA follows: TGCGCCAGCAGCTTGGGGACTCAGAACACCGGGGAGCTGTTTTTT.

The chain employs TRBV6-5 and TRBJ2-5; maybe TRBD2 (6 bases). This CDR3 contains 15 residues. CDR1 is MNHEY and CDR2 is SVGAGI in the germline V gene. V was cut by 8 bases and J by 1 base, with 17 bases left in between. The chain's CDR3 is CASRSGGAGQETQYF. The CDR3 nucleotides are TGTGCCAGCCGCTCGGGCGGGGCGGGCCAAGAGACCCAGTACTTC.

This clone was counted only a few times. This chain connects TRBV29-1 to TRBJ2-3, with unresolved D. This CDR3 has 15 amino acids. Germline-derived CDR1 and CDR2 are SQVTM and ANQGSEA. The V gene lost 4 bases and the J gene lost 2 bases, with 16 bases spanning the gap. CDR3 protein: CSVVRPRADTDTQYF. As DNA, the CDR3 is TGCAGCGTTGTACGTCCCCGGGCAGACACAGATACGCAGTATTTT.

CDR3 DNA: TGTGCCAGCAGCTTACAGTTTTCCGAGCAGTACTTC. Translated, it gives CASSLQFSEQYF. The chain recombines TRBV5-6 with TRBJ2-7, with no clear D. Deletions cut 2 bases from V and 6 bases from J, with 9 bases between. CDR3 length equals 12 residues. Germline V gene sequence: CDR1 SGHDT, CDR2 YYEEEE.

This sequence joins TRBV29-1 and TRBJ2-5; a possible D gene is TRBD1 (6 bases). CDR1 and CDR2 from the germline V gene are SQVTM and ANQGSEA. Between the trimmed V and J ends, which lost 4 bases and 1 base, there was a span of 10 bases. This CDR3 is 13 amino acids long. CDR3 sequence reads: CSVGQVVQETQYF. The DNA of the CDR3 is TGCAGCGTTGGACAGGTTGTCCAAGAGACCCAGTACTTC.

The chain carries TRBV29-1 and TRBJ2-3; D is perhaps TRBD1 (5 bases). The CDR3 has 15 amino acids. Trimming left V 4 bases short and J 9 bases short, with 23 bases between. Germline-derived CDR1 and CDR2 are SQVTM and ANQGSEA. CDR3 coding DNA: TGCAGCGTTGTTTTTGTTCAGGGTGGGGCCCAGACGCAGTATTTT. Amino acid sequence: CSVVFVQGGAQTQYF.

The chain combines TRBV5-1 with TRBJ2-7; D might be TRBD2 (5 bases). CDR1 is SGHRS, CDR2 YFSETQ, per germline. This CDR3 is 14 amino acids long. V dropped 0 bases and J dropped 4 bases, with 11 bases sitting between them. The CDR3 sequence is CASSLGISAYEQYF. The CDR3 nucleotides are TGCGCCAGCAGCTTGGGTATTAGCGCGTACGAGCAGTACTTC.

V and J are TRBV2 and TRBJ1-1, with 8 bases matching TRBD1. The CDR3 runs to 14 residues. The germline CDR1 and CDR2 sequences are SNHLY and FYNNEI. J gave up 4 bases and V 1 base, and 2 bases lay outside the gene matches. CDR3: CASSEGQGSTEAFF. In nucleotides, the CDR3 is TGTGCCAGCAGTGAAGGACAGGGGAGCACTGAAGCTTTCTTT.

This clone was found once. The CDR3 region is CASSPPGVTEAFF. The CDR3 coding sequence is TGTGCCAGCAGCCCCCCAGGGGTAACTGAAGCTTTCTTT. The chain couples TRBV7-9 to TRBJ1-1; TRBD1 might be the D (6 bases). CDR3 length: 13 amino acids. The germline CDR1 and CDR2 sequences are SEHNR and FQNEAQ (reference sequence). With 5 bases removed from V and 5 bases from J, the gap between germline ends came to 12 bases.

This clone was seen more than once but under ten times. The same CDR3 can be traced to other DNA sequences in this sample. The V and J genes are TRBV30 and TRBJ1-2; D is unclear. Per the germline V gene, CDR1 is GTSNPN and CDR2 is SVGIG (reference sequence). The CDR3 covers 15 residues. Deletions cut 4 bases from V and 0 bases from J, with 15 bases between. CDR3 in amino acids: CAWTPQGPTNYGYTF. The CDR3 bases are TGTGCCTGGACCCCCCAAGGGCCCACTAACTATGGCTACACCTTC.

V is TRBV30 and J is TRBJ1-6; D remains ambiguous. Deletions cut 4 bases from V and 8 bases from J, with 12 bases between. The CDR3 length is 13 residues. Germline CDR1 and CDR2: GTSNPN and SVGIG (reference sequence). CDR3 DNA: TGTGCCTGGACGCGGCCTCCCCATTCACCCCTCCACTTT. Encoded protein: CAWTRPPHSPLHF.

The sample holds one count of this clone. The chain has TRBV4-1 and TRBJ1-4; 9 nucleotides match TRBD1. This CDR3 contains 15 residues. CDR1 is MGHRA, CDR2 YSYEKL, per germline. V was pared by 2 bases and J by 8 bases, with 6 bases of the junction left unmatched. CDR3 sequence: CASSQTQGAQEKLFF. For the CDR3, the DNA is TGCGCCAGCAGCCAAACACAGGGGGCGCAGGAAAAACTGTTTTTT.

The chain recombines TRBV7-9 with TRBJ2-5; D is unresolved. The CDR3 is 13 amino acids. The ends were cut back, 1 base at V and 5 bases at J, with 8 bases in the middle. CDR1 is SEHNR and CDR2 is FQNEAQ in the germline V gene (reference sequence). The CDR3 region is CASSLGQVETQYF. Here the CDR3 DNA reads TGTGCCAGCAGCTTAGGGCAGGTCGAGACCCAGTACTTC.